This T cell receptor beta chain appears in the sequencing data of a study of Ad26.COV2.S vaccination and SARS-CoV-2 variants. Study at large: COV1001, an Ad26.COV2.S trial, supplied this vaccine-arm donor.

The CDR3 spans 13 residues. Per germline, CDR1 MNHEY and CDR2 SMNVEV (reference sequence). V gave up 3 bases and J gave up 5 bases, with 5 bases separating them. The table came from immunoSEQ multiplex PCR; TCRdb's copy has only in-frame clones and leaves some out. This sample has hundreds of thousands of clones; roughly 90% occur once, and the top ten carry around 1.4%. The treatment was: 15 to 20 received Ad26.COV2.S at low or high dose, single or two shots; about 5 received placebo; per-sample allocation not given. Sampling took place 63 days after the first vaccine or placebo injection. This clone was observed a single time.

The receptor's source is a person between 18 and 65 years old who received the Ad26.COV2.S COVID-19 vaccine or a placebo. The rearrangement joins TRBV27 to TRBJ1-6; no reliable D call. The sample in question was peripheral blood, obtained in a trial of Ad26.COV2.S vaccine versus placebo. DNA for the CDR3: TGTGCCAGCAGTTTTACACATAATTCACCCCTCCACTTT. Translated, it gives CASSFTHNSPLHF.